These 16 T cell receptor beta chains were sequenced from one sample in a study of T cells after yellow fever vaccination (dated by TCRdb to about 2019). The treatment or condition label corresponds to: live attenuated yellow fever vaccine strain. The method behind the library was 5' RACE. The run used an Illumina HiSeq 2500. The raw public reads went through TCRdb reprocessing: fastp at Q25, MiXCR clone calling, in-frame beta chains kept. Entries are consolidated by CDR3 protein sequence, retaining the most common genes and DNA. In this sample the table shows approximately 110,000 distinct CDR3 sequences, 7.4% of which occur a single time. 2% to 3% of the sample comes from the top ten. Material: CD4+ T cells sorted from PBMCs, obtained approximately 11 days after the first yellow fever vaccination. The source of these receptors is a man aged 18 to 35 who received the YFV17D yellow fever vaccine.

This clonotype was seen ten or more times. The chain combines TRBV7-2 with TRBJ1-1; no firm D call. The CDR3 runs to 13 residues. Germline V CDR1 and CDR2: SGHTA, FQGNSA. Trimming shortened V by 8 bases and J by 6 bases, and 16 bases separated the two germline ends. The CDR3 sequence: CASGQASNPEAFF. The CDR3 region has the DNA TGTGCCAGCGGTCAGGCGAGTAATCCTGAAGCTTTCTTT.

This clonotype was observed many times. The genes are TRBV5-1 and TRBJ1-5; the D gene is possibly TRBD1 (5 bases). Germline values: CDR1 SGHRS, CDR2 YFSETQ. The CDR3 length is 15 residues. Trimming took 4 bases from V and 0 from J, leaving 11 bases between them. The CDR3 sequence is CASSPGADSNQPQHF. CDR3 sequence (DNA): TGCGCCAGCAGCCCCGGGGCAGATAGCAATCAGCCCCAGCATTTT.

This clonotype occurred many times. The chain couples TRBV23-1 to TRBJ1-5; D remains ambiguous. TRBV23-1 is an ORF, and what it does is uncertain. The V and J ends lost 0 bases and 4 bases respectively, with 10 bases between them. This CDR3 is built from 15 residues. The CDR3 loop is CASSQSGSPNQPQHF. DNA for the CDR3: TGCGCCAGCAGTCAATCGGGCAGCCCGAATCAGCCCCAGCATTTT.

This clonotype was observed many times. This chain joins TRBV10-3 and TRBJ1-1; 9 nucleotides match TRBD1. Germline lookup yields CDR1 ENHRY and CDR2 SYGVKD. The length of the CDR3 is 13 residues. The J segment lost 4 bases and the V segment lost 9 bases, leaving 6 bases of the junction unmatched. CDR3 amino acids: CAISGQGTTEAFF. CDR3 nucleotide sequence: TGTGCCATATCGGGACAGGGTACCACTGAAGCTTTCTTT.

This clonotype was counted ten times or more. The chain recombines TRBV9 with TRBJ2-5, with D tentatively TRBD2 (6 bases). The CDR3 consists of 15 residues. CDR1 is SGDLS, CDR2 YYNGEE, per germline. Between the trimmed V and J ends, which lost 1 base and 3 bases, there was a span of 13 bases. CDR3 protein: CASSVNPTRKETQYF. CDR3 coding DNA: TGTGCCAGCAGCGTAAATCCGACTAGAAAAGAGACCCAGTACTTC.

This clonotype was observed at least ten times. The chain couples TRBV4-2 to TRBJ2-5; D remains ambiguous. V gave up 1 base and J gave up 4 bases, with 10 bases separating them. The CDR3 runs to 14 residues. Germline lookup yields CDR1 LGHNA and CDR2 YNFKEQ. The DNA for the CDR3 is TGTGCCAGCAGCCAAGTTGAAGGAGCAGAGACCCAGTACTTC. Amino acid sequence: CASSQVEGAETQYF.

V gene TRBV5-1 combines with J gene TRBJ1-1, with D hard to call. The V end was cut by 0 bases, the J end by 6 bases, with 21 bases between. The CDR3 covers 17 residues. Germline loops: CDR1 SGHRS, CDR2 YFSETQ. The CDR3 DNA sequence: TGCGCCAGCAGCTTGGATTTGGGTCGTGTAGGGAGCGCTGAAGCTTTCTTT. Amino acid sequence: CASSLDLGRVGSAEAFF.

This chain joins TRBV6-5 and TRBJ1-2, with 9 bases identical to TRBD1. V lost 2 bases to trimming and J lost 6 bases; unmatched junction nucleotides: 4. The germline V gene has CDR1 MNHEY and CDR2 SVGAGI. The CDR3 is 14 amino acids. The CDR3 loop reads CASSYADRGDGYTF. CDR3 nucleotides: TGTGCCAGCAGTTACGCCGACAGGGGGGATGGCTACACCTTC.

The V call is TRBV10-1, the J call TRBJ2-5, with TRBD1 identical over 8 bases. J gave up 5 bases and V 0 bases, and 8 bases lay outside the gene matches. Germline values: CDR1 WNHNN, CDR2 SYGVQD (reference sequence). The CDR3 runs to 16 residues. DNA for the CDR3: TGCGCCAGCAGTGAGTCGACTCGCGGGGACAGGGAGACCCAGTACTTC. This encodes CASSESTRGDRETQYF.

This clonotype was found many times. J is TRBJ2-7 and V is TRBV10-3; TRBD1 agrees at 7 bases. The CDR3 loop spans 11 amino acids. The V gene end was trimmed by 10 bases and the J gene end by 7 bases; junction bases not matched to a gene: 7. Germline values: CDR1 ENHRY, CDR2 SYGVKD. CDR3 in amino acids: CATTGVGEQYF. CDR3 nucleotides: TGTGCCACCACAGGGGTAGGAGAGCAGTACTTC.

This clonotype has ten or more counts. The chain couples TRBV9 to TRBJ1-2; D is perhaps TRBD1 (6 bases). V was shortened by 2 bases and J by 2 bases, with 7 bases between the two germline ends. Per the germline V gene, CDR1 is SGDLS and CDR2 is YYNGEE. The CDR3 contains 13 residues. The CDR3 is CASSVGQNYGYTF. In DNA form, the CDR3 reads TGTGCCAGCAGCGTCGGACAGAACTATGGCTACACCTTC.

Notes on this clonotype: This may come from a read error, since a much larger clone is one base off. This CDR3 reads CASSLTWGGSYNEQFF. CDR3 nucleotide sequence: TGTGCCAGCAGCTTAACGTGGGGGGGCTCCTACAATGAGCAGTTCTTC. V gene TRBV7-2 combines with J gene TRBJ2-1; 7 nucleotides match TRBD2. In germline, CDR1 is SGHTA, CDR2 FQGNSA. This CDR3 is built from 16 residues. J gave up 0 bases and V 2 bases, and 4 bases lay outside the gene matches.

This clonotype showed up many times. CDR3 protein: CSAAGFGGTEAFF. CDR3 bases: TGCAGTGCTGCAGGGTTCGGCGGCACTGAAGCTTTCTTT. The V gene is TRBV20-1, the J gene TRBJ1-1; the D gene is possibly TRBD1 (5 bases). CDR1 and CDR2 (germline): DFQATT, SNEGSKA (reference sequence). With 5 bases removed from V and 4 bases from J, the gap between germline ends came to 14 bases. CDR3 size: 13 residues.

This clonotype was seen repeatedly, ten times or more. The chain has TRBV20-1 and TRBJ2-5, with TRBD1 as a possible D gene (5 bases). Germline V CDR1 and CDR2: DFQATT, SNEGSKA (reference sequence). This CDR3 spans 16 amino acids. V was shortened by 1 base and J by 2 bases, with 17 bases between the two germline ends. CDR3 sequence reads: CSARGDKGILQETQYF. The CDR3 region has the DNA TGCAGTGCTAGAGGCGACAAGGGGATACTACAAGAGACCCAGTACTTC.

This clonotype was observed many times. The chain carries TRBV6-6 and TRBJ1-6, with TRBD1 as a possible D gene (6 bases). Trimming stripped 4 bases from V and 7 bases from J, with 8 bases between. Germline CDR1 and CDR2: MNHNY and SVGAGI (reference sequence). The CDR3 has 13 amino acids. CDR3: CASSSGANSPLHF. The CDR3 DNA reads as TGTGCCAGCAGTTCAGGGGCAAATTCACCCCTCCACTTT.

In its sample, this clonotype was seen many times. This chain joins TRBV18 and TRBJ2-3; 7 positions agree with TRBD1. The CDR3 loop spans 15 amino acids. The V gene's germline CDR1 is KGHSH and CDR2 LQKENI. J was trimmed by 1 base and V by 6 bases; bases with no gene match: 7. The CDR3 protein is CASSNRGLGTDTQYF. The CDR3 DNA follows: TGTGCCAGCTCCAACAGGGGATTGGGCACAGATACGCAGTATTTT.